This paragraph reports one T cell receptor (beta chain). Alongside a J-beta primer mix, a sample-barcoded 5' primer served in a second PCR lasting about 6 to 11 cycles. TCRdb recomputed calls from the 5' RACE reads with MiXCR, one row per CDR3 protein. Found here are about 1.8 million distinct CDR3 sequences, about 49% of them singletons; the top ten hold 2% to 2.5%. The source of the sample is a study of blood T cells in healthy people across ages. This clonotype was sampled from a woman in her thirties or forties in good health. The sequencing input was blood.

The CDR3 spells CAGFMGGYGYTF. The CDR3 DNA is TGTGCCGGCTTCATGGGAGGCTATGGCTACACCTTC. The genes are TRBV6-1 and TRBJ1-2; D not resolved. Trimming shortened V by 11 bases and J by 4 bases, and 14 bases separated the two germline ends. The CDR3 covers 12 residues. Germline loops: CDR1 MNHNS, CDR2 SASEGT.